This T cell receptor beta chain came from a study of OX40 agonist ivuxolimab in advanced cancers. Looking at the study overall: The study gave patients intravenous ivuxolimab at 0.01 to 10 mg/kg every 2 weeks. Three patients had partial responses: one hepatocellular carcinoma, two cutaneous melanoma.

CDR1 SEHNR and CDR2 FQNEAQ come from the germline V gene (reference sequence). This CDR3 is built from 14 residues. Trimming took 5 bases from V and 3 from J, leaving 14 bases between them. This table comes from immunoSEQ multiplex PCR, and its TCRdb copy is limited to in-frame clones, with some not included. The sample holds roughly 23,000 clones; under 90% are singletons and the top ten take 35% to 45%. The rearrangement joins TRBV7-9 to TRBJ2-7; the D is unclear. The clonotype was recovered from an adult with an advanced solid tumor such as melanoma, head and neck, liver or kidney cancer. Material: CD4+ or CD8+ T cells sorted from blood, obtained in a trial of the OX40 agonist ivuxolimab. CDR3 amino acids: CASSAAENYYEQYF. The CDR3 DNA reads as TGTGCCAGCAGCGCGGCAGAAAATTACTACGAGCAGTACTTC. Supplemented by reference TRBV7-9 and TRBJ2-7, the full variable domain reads DTGVSQNPRHKITKRGQNVTFRCDPISEHNRLYWYRQTLGQGPEFLTYFQNEAQLEKSRLLSDRFSAERPKGSFSTLEIQRTEQGDSAMYLCASSAAENYYEQYFGPGTRLTVT.